This entry lists 2 T cell receptor beta chains sequenced from one sample in a study of T-cell memory formation after mild COVID-19. In TCRdb, the 5' RACE reads were re-called with MiXCR into one record per CDR3 protein. The sample carries more than 300,000 distinct CDR3 sequences, 20% to 25% recorded once. Sequences were obtained from PBMCs or a T cell subset sorted from them (not recorded which). These receptors were obtained from a man younger than 35 who had mild COVID-19 (a few samples of this study predate the infection). Cell type and time point are not known.

This clonotype has more than one count but fewer than ten. The chain is built from TRBV6-5 and TRBJ1-6, with 9 positions matching TRBD1. CDR3 length: 15 residues. V gave up 6 bases and J gave up 12 bases; unmatched junction bases: 12. The V gene's germline CDR1 is MNHEY and CDR2 SVGAGI. The CDR3 loop is CASRGQGVIGGPLHF. CDR3 DNA: TGTGCCAGCAGGGGACAGGGAGTTATAGGTGGACCCCTCCACTTT.

This clonotype was counted ten times or more. The V and J genes are TRBV5-1 and TRBJ2-3; D is unclear. V was cut by 2 bases and J by 2 bases, with 9 bases left in between. Germline loops: CDR1 SGHRS, CDR2 YFSETQ. This CDR3 has 14 amino acids. The CDR3 sequence is CASSFGSPTDTQYF. The DNA of the CDR3 is TGCGCCAGCAGCTTCGGTAGCCCCACAGATACGCAGTATTTT.